Below, 27 T cell receptor beta chains from the same sample are listed, as sequenced in a study of graft-versus-host responses after intestinal transplantation. Assay: immunoSEQ multiplex PCR; the TCRdb copy retains only in-frame clones and omits some. This table has about 99,000 clones, roughly 87% appearing once. What these receptors recognize is not known. The material was unstimulated CD4+ T cells sorted from spleen or lymph node cells, obtained before intestinal transplant. The source of these receptors is a human donor who received an intestinal transplant.

The CDR3 nucleotides read TGCGCCAGCAGCCCCACTCTCTCCTACGAGCAGTACTTC. Its translation: CASSPTLSYEQYF. V is TRBV5-1 and J is TRBJ2-7; unclear D gene. Germline V lookup: CDR1 SGHRS, CDR2 YFSETQ. V lost 4 bases to trimming and J lost 0 bases, with 8 bases between them. The CDR3 is 13 amino acids.

The rearrangement joins TRBV15 to TRBJ2-3; possible D gene TRBD1, 5 bases. Per germline, CDR1 LNHNV and CDR2 YYDKDF (reference sequence). V lost 6 bases and J lost 1, with 8 bases in between. The length of the CDR3 is 13 residues. In DNA form, the CDR3 reads TGTGCCACCAGTGTGACAGGCACAGATACGCAGTATTTT. Translation: CATSVTGTDTQYF.

The chain is built from TRBV9 and TRBJ2-1, with 9 bases matching TRBD2. The CDR3 consists of 17 residues. Germline CDR1 is SGDLS and CDR2 is YYNGEE. V was pared by 0 bases and J by 6 bases, with 10 bases of the junction left unmatched. The chain's CDR3 is CASSVAPTGGGGNEQFF. In nucleotides, the CDR3 is TGTGCCAGCAGCGTAGCCCCTACTGGCGGGGGGGGCAATGAGCAGTTCTTC.

The rearrangement joins TRBV30 to TRBJ1-2, with 9 bases aligning to TRBD1. The CDR3 totals 16 residues. J lost 0 bases, V lost 3 bases, and 8 bases had no gene match. Germline CDR1 reads GTSNPN; CDR2 reads SVGIG (reference sequence). In nucleotides, the CDR3 is TGTGCCTGGAGCCGGGACAGGGCGATTTCTAACTATGGCTACACCTTC. Its protein is CAWSRDRAISNYGYTF.

V is TRBV7-2 and J is TRBJ2-7; weak D call: TRBD1 (5 bases). From germline, CDR1 is SGHTA and CDR2 FQGNSA. The V end lost 1 base, the J end lost 0 bases, and 10 bases lay between the germline ends. The CDR3 contains 15 residues. CDR3 sequence reads: CASSLEQASSYEQYF. The CDR3 nucleotides are TGTGCCAGCAGCTTAGAACAGGCGAGCTCCTACGAGCAGTACTTC.

The chain combines TRBV7-9 with TRBJ2-2, with TRBD1 matching 7 bases. CDR1 SEHNR and CDR2 FQNEAQ come from the germline V gene (reference sequence). This CDR3 has 15 amino acids. The junction had 5 bases not matched to a gene; V was cut back by 4 bases and J by 3 bases. The CDR3 coding sequence is TGTGCCAGCAGCTCCGGGACAGAATACACCGGGGAGCTGTTTTTT. As protein: CASSSGTEYTGELFF.

The genes are TRBV5-6 and TRBJ1-5; 7 positions match TRBD1. The CDR3 runs to 15 residues. V lost 3 bases, J lost 7 bases, and 10 bases stayed unmatched. Germline values: CDR1 SGHDT, CDR2 YYEEEE. CDR3 amino acids: CASSYIGDRGQPQHF. The CDR3 nucleotides are TGTGCCAGCAGCTATATCGGGGACAGAGGGCAGCCCCAGCATTTT.

The CDR3 coding sequence is TGCGCCAGCAGCCCCAGGACAGGGGGCGCTTCAGGTTCTCAGCCCCAGCATTTT. Translated, it gives CASSPRTGGASGSQPQHF. V gene TRBV4-1 combines with J gene TRBJ1-5; 11 bases are shared with TRBD1. V gave up 4 bases and J gave up 6 bases; unmatched junction bases: 14. CDR3 length: 18 residues. Germline values: CDR1 MGHRA, CDR2 YSYEKL.

The rearrangement links TRBV2 to TRBJ2-3, with unresolved D. The CDR3 has 11 amino acids. The V gene's germline CDR1 is SNHLY and CDR2 FYNNEI. Trimming took 6 bases from V and 2 from J, leaving 3 bases between them. CDR3 in amino acids: CASRFTDTQYF. The CDR3 bases are TGTGCCAGCAGATTCACAGATACGCAGTATTTT.

The V call is TRBV7-2, the J call TRBJ2-5; 11 bases match TRBD2. CDR3 length: 15 amino acids. The junction had 1 base not matched to a gene; V was cut back by 0 bases and J by 4 bases. Germline V CDR1 and CDR2: SGHTA, FQGNSA. CDR3 bases: TGTGCCAGCAGCTTAGCGCTAGCGGGGGGAGAGACCCAGTACTTC. Translating gives CASSLALAGGETQYF.

V and J are TRBV10-3 and TRBJ2-7; tentative D call: TRBD2 (5 bases). The CDR3 has 16 residues. Between the trimmed V and J ends, which lost 1 base and 2 bases, there was a span of 15 bases. Germline CDR1 and CDR2: ENHRY and SYGVKD. The CDR3 sequence is CAISELASYHTYEQYF. Here the CDR3 DNA reads TGTGCCATCAGTGAGTTAGCTAGCTACCATACCTACGAGCAGTACTTC.

This clone showed up just once. The rearrangement joins TRBV29-1 to TRBJ1-3; no definite D call. V lost 6 bases and J lost 0, with 9 bases in between. The CDR3 length is 13 residues. Per germline, CDR1 SQVTM and CDR2 ANQGSEA. Here the CDR3 reads CSVHDFSGNTIYF. The DNA for the CDR3 is TGCAGCGTCCACGACTTCTCTGGAAACACCATATATTTT.

The rearrangement joins TRBV2 to TRBJ1-2; D not resolved. CDR1 and CDR2 (germline): SNHLY, FYNNEI. The CDR3 has 12 residues. V lost 6 bases and J 5 bases, leaving 10 bases between the germline ends. In DNA form, the CDR3 reads TGTGCCAGCAGAGCGTTGAGATATGGCTACACCTTC. Translated, it gives CASRALRYGYTF.

The chain is built from TRBV7-9 and TRBJ2-1; D remains unclear. V was shortened by 6 bases and J by 3 bases, with 12 bases between the two germline ends. In germline, CDR1 is SEHNR, CDR2 FQNEAQ (reference sequence). This CDR3 has 14 amino acids. CDR3: CASSSIDYYNEQFF. The CDR3, as DNA: TGTGCCAGCAGTTCCATCGATTACTACAATGAGCAGTTCTTC. Full variable domain (missing parts from reference TRBV7-9 and TRBJ2-1): DTGVSQNPRHKITKRGQNVTFRCDPISEHNRLYWYRQTLGQGPEFLTYFQNEAQLEKSRLLSDRFSAERPKGSFSTLEIQRTEQGDSAMYLCASSSIDYYNEQFFGPGTRLTVL.

This chain joins TRBV28 and TRBJ2-5; 10 bases agree with TRBD1. Per the germline V gene, CDR1 is MDHEN and CDR2 is SYDVKM. Trimming cost V 8 bases and J 2 bases; bases outside gene matches: 8. The CDR3 length is 15 residues. CDR3 loop: CASRTGGSWQETQYF. DNA for the CDR3: TGTGCCAGCCGGACAGGGGGTAGTTGGCAAGAGACCCAGTACTTC. Full variable domain (remainder filled in from reference TRBV28 and TRBJ2-5): DVKVTQSSRYLVKRTGEKVFLECVQDMDHENMFWYRQDPGLGLRLIYFSYDVKMKEKGDIPEGYSVSREKKERFSLILESASTNQTSMYLCASRTGGSWQETQYFGPGTRLLVL.

The chain recombines TRBV5-4 with TRBJ1-1; unclear D gene. Germline V lookup: CDR1 SGHNT, CDR2 YYREEE (reference sequence). The V end was cut by 0 bases, the J end by 0 bases, with 9 bases between. CDR3 length: 15 residues. The CDR3 coding sequence is TGTGCCAGCAGCTTGGGCACACCAATGAACACTGAAGCTTTCTTT. Amino acids: CASSLGTPMNTEAFF.

The genes are TRBV29-1 and TRBJ1-2; no reliable D call. V lost 3 bases, J lost 7 bases, and 3 bases lay in between. This CDR3 is built from 9 residues. The V gene's germline CDR1 is SQVTM and CDR2 ANQGSEA. This CDR3 reads CSVDSGYTF. The CDR3 DNA is TGCAGCGTTGACAGTGGCTACACCTTC.

This clone was detected once. The chain has TRBV2 and TRBJ2-4, with D unresolved. This CDR3 has 11 residues. Trimming stripped 7 bases from V and 6 bases from J, with 7 bases between. Per germline, CDR1 SNHLY and CDR2 FYNNEI. The CDR3 bases are TGTGCCAGCATCCAGTCAAACATTCAGTACTTC. Translating it yields CASIQSNIQYF.

The chain recombines TRBV6-1 with TRBJ1-5; no clear D. The CDR3 is 16 residues long. V gave up 1 base and J gave up 2 bases, with 12 bases separating them. Germline V gene data show CDR1 as MNHNS and CDR2 as SASEGT. CDR3 bases: TGTGCCAGCAGTGAAGGGGAGGGTAGAGGCAATCAGCCCCAGCATTTT. Translation gives CASSEGEGRGNQPQHF.

This clone was seen a few times. The chain employs TRBV14 and TRBJ2-3; 7 nucleotides match TRBD2. The V gene's germline CDR1 is SGHDN and CDR2 FVKESK. The CDR3 runs 18 residues. V was pared by 4 bases and J by 4 bases, with 17 bases of the junction left unmatched. DNA for the CDR3: TGTGCCAGCAGCCCATATCGGACTAGAGGTTATTTAGCAGATACGCAGTATTTT. Its protein product is CASSPYRTRGYLADTQYF.

To note about this clone: One end of the junction does not line up with germline, which may come from a read error. The CDR3 DNA is TGCGTCAGCAGCCGGGGACAGGGGGGCGAAAAACTGTTTTTT. Amino acid sequence: CVSSRGQGGEKLFF. The rearrangement joins TRBV5-1 to TRBJ1-4; TRBD1 agrees at 11 bases. Germline V gene lookup returns CDR1 SGHRS and CDR2 YFSETQ. The CDR3 covers 14 residues.

The chain employs TRBV7-6 and TRBJ1-4; no clear D gene. Germline CDR1 reads SGHVS; CDR2 reads FNYEAQ. The ends were cut back, 1 base at V and 8 bases at J, with 14 bases in the middle. The CDR3 spans 15 residues. For the CDR3, the DNA is TGTGCCAGCAGCTTAGATAAAGGGTTTGGGGAAAAACTGTTTTTT. Amino acids: CASSLDKGFGEKLFF.

The gene calls are TRBV6-6 and TRBJ2-1, with 11 positions matching TRBD1. The CDR3 runs 14 residues. Germline V gene data show CDR1 as MNHNY and CDR2 as SVGAGI (reference sequence). With 4 bases clipped from V and 6 bases from J, the junction kept 2 bases outside the gene matches. CDR3 protein: CASSFGTGGNEQFF. The DNA for the CDR3 is TGTGCCAGCAGTTTCGGGACAGGGGGCAATGAGCAGTTCTTC.

The V and J genes are TRBV5-1 and TRBJ1-1; no reliable D call. V dropped 0 bases and J dropped 3 bases, with 6 bases sitting between them. Germline V gene data show CDR1 as SGHRS and CDR2 as YFSETQ. The CDR3 loop spans 13 amino acids. CDR3 in amino acids: CASSLAGDTEAFF. CDR3 DNA: TGCGCCAGCAGCTTGGCGGGAGACACTGAAGCTTTCTTT.

The chain combines TRBV2 with TRBJ1-1; TRBD1 might be the D (5 bases). Germline CDR1 reads SNHLY; CDR2 reads FYNNEI. This CDR3 contains 16 residues. The germline V and J ends were trimmed by 2 bases and 0 bases, with 13 bases remaining between them. CDR3 sequence: CASSELGVAMNTEAFF. CDR3 nucleotide sequence: TGTGCCAGCAGTGAACTAGGGGTAGCAATGAACACTGAAGCTTTCTTT.

The genes are TRBV11-2 and TRBJ2-7; D not certain. Germline V gene lookup returns CDR1 SGHAT and CDR2 FQNNGV. Trimming shortened V by 5 bases and J by 0 bases, and 11 bases separated the two germline ends. The CDR3 sequence is 14 residues long. The CDR3 loop reads CASSPIRSSYEQYF. CDR3 in DNA: TGTGCCAGCAGCCCGATTCGGAGCTCCTACGAGCAGTACTTC.

V and J are TRBV6-5 and TRBJ2-7; 7 bases are a match to TRBD2. CDR1 is MNHEY, CDR2 SVGAGI, per germline. This CDR3 has 15 residues. J lost 3 bases, V lost 6 bases, and 11 bases had no gene match. CDR3 protein: CASRPQAGAGYEQYF. For the CDR3, the DNA is TGTGCCAGCAGACCCCAGGCGGGAGCAGGCTACGAGCAGTACTTC.